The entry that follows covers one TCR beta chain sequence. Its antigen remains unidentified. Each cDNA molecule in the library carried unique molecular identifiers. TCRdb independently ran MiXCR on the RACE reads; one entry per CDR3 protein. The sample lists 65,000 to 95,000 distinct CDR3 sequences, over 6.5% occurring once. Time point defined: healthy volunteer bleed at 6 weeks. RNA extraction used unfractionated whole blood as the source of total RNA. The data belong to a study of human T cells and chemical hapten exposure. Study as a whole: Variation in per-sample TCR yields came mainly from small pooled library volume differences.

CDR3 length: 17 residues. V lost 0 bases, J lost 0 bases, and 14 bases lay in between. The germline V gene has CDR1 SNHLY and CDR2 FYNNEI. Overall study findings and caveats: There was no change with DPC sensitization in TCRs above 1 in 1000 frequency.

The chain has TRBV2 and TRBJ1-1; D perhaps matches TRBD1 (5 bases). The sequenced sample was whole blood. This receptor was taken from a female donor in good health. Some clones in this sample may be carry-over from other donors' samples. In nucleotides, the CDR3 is TGTGCCAGCAGTGAAGCCCTCAGGACACTTATGAACACTGAAGCTTTCTTT. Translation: CASSEALRTLMNTEAFF.